This T cell receptor (beta chain) was profiled in a study of radiotherapy plus CTLA-4 blockade in lung cancer. Assay: immunoSEQ multiplex PCR; the TCRdb copy retains only in-frame clones and omits some. The sample lists 25,000 to 35,000 clones, 75% to 85% occurring once. The V gene's germline CDR1 is SGHRS and CDR2 YFSETQ. The V end lost 4 bases, the J end lost 2 bases, and 15 bases lay between the germline ends. There are 16 residues in the CDR3. The sequences come from peripheral blood, collected from a patient treated with radiotherapy plus ipilimumab. The receptor was derived from a human donor with non-small cell lung cancer that progressed on radiotherapy plus ipilimumab. The chain combines TRBV5-1 with TRBJ1-4; possibly TRBD1 for D (6 bases). This chain's CDR3 is CASSPQGPRTNEKLFF. The CDR3 DNA sequence: TGCGCCAGCAGCCCTCAGGGGCCGCGGACTAATGAAAAACTGTTTTTT.